This T cell receptor beta chain was sequenced during a study of beta chain features in type 1 diabetes. The wider study: Examination covered under 120 million sorted cells spanning all samples.

The CDR3 loop spans 13 amino acids. The ends lost 0 bases at V and 6 bases at J; junction bases unmatched: 2. Per the germline V gene, CDR1 is SGHNT and CDR2 is YYREEE (reference sequence). This clone was observed a handful of times. What was sequenced were expressed TCRB transcripts, since all of the isolated RNA had been reverse transcribed. The repertoire was sequenced with immunoSEQ multiplex PCR; TCRdb's copy has only in-frame clones and lacks some. Of around 240,000 clones in the sample, over 8.5% were seen once. CD45RO/CCR7/CD25/CD127/CD95/CD27 separated CD4+ naive, central memory, regulatory and stem cell-like memory cells by sorting.

This chain connects TRBV5-4 to TRBJ1-2; 7 bases map to TRBD1. The sequencing sample was made of naive CD4+ T cells from blood. The origin of this receptor is a young woman in good health. The CDR3 DNA sequence: TGTGCCAGCAGCTTGGCTACAGGGGATGGCTACACCTTC. The encoded protein is CASSLATGDGYTF.